The clone carrying this T cell receptor beta chain has a handful of counts. Antigen unknown. This sample is part of a study of post-analysis software for immune sequencing data. For the study at large: The patients showed relapsing-remitting, secondary progressive and progressive-relapsing multiple sclerosis courses. Overall study findings and caveats: Four or five TRBV segments (TRBV5-6, TRBV5-1 and TRBV20-1 among them) occurred more frequently in patients than in controls. Among multiple sclerosis patients, normalized Chao1 diversity was significantly below that of controls. Samples from one preparation batch, clustered by F measure, grouped strongly together.

Researchers reported that TCR beta cDNA libraries carried unique molecular identifiers. Input populations of about 0.95 to 11 million T cells gave rise to around 480,000 cDNA molecules. A single record per CDR3 protein comes from TCRdb applying MiXCR to the PCR reads. In the table there are more than 350,000 distinct CDR3 sequences, about 39% of which are singletons. The V and J ends lost 4 bases and 2 bases respectively, with 24 bases between them. This CDR3 comprises 20 residues. This TCR came from a girl aged 2-15 years with multiple sclerosis. This chain uses TRBV12-3 or TRBV12-4 with TRBJ2-6; D is unclear. Sequencing used blood. The CDR3 protein is CASSSTVRAEKITGANVLTF. CDR3 DNA: TGTGCCAGCAGTTCAACCGTGCGTGCGGAGAAAATAACTGGGGCCAACGTCCTGACTTTC.